The clone carrying this T cell receptor beta chain was counted a few times. Antigen: not known. Alongside a J-beta primer mix, a sample-barcoded 5' primer served in a second PCR lasting about 7 to 11 cycles. All cDNA molecules were each tagged by a template-switch adaptor with 12 random nucleotides. Each CDR3 protein gets one entry after TCRdb re-called the 5' RACE reads with MiXCR. The sample shows more than 700,000 distinct CDR3 sequences, 40% to 65% of them seen only once. This sample was taken from a study of blood T cells in healthy people across ages. General study results and limits: Since the PBMCs were unsorted, naive and antigen-experienced cells could not be conclusively compared. Higher diversity, along with more naive CD4+ cells, distinguished long-lived donors from aged donors.

Isolating PBMCs gave at least 6 million of these cells per sample. This CDR3 has 11 residues. From germline, CDR1 is MDHEN and CDR2 SYDVKM. V shed 8 bases and J 10 bases; nucleotides not matched to a gene: 4. The chain employs TRBV28 and TRBJ2-1; 8 bases match TRBD2. The receptor was derived from a man older than 75 in good health. Sequencing was performed on blood. CDR3 DNA: TGTGCCAGCCGGGAGGGGGGCGAGCAGTTCTTC. This encodes CASREGGEQFF.